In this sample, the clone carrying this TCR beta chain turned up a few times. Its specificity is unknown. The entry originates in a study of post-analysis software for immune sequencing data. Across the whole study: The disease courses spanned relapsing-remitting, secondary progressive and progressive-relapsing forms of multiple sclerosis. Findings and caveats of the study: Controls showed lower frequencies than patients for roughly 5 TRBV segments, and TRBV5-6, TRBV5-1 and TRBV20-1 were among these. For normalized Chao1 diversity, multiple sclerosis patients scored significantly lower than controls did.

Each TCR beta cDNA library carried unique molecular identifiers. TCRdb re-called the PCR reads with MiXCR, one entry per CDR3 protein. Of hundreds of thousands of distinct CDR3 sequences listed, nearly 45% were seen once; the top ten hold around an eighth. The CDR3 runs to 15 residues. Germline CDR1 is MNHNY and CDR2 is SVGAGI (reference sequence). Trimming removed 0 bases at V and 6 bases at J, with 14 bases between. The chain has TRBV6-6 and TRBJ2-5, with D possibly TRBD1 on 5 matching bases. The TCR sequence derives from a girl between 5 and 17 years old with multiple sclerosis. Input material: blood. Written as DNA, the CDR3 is TGTGCCAGCAGTTACTCACTCCAGGGCAGTAAGACCCAGTACTTC. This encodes CASSYSLQGSKTQYF.